A single sample gave rise to the 8 T cell receptor beta chains below, sequenced in a study of blood T cell repertoires in COVID-19. The repertoire was sequenced with immunoSEQ multiplex PCR; TCRdb's copy has only in-frame clones and lacks some. The sample shows under 250,000 clones, more than 75% of them seen only once. The sequenced material came from peripheral blood. The receptors originated from a woman of 80 years or more with COVID-19, enrolled during active disease.

V gene TRBV7-9 combines with J gene TRBJ2-2; D ambiguous. With 2 bases removed from V and 3 bases from J, the gap between germline ends came to 10 bases. The germline CDR1 and CDR2 sequences are SEHNR and FQNEAQ (reference sequence). The CDR3 length is 15 residues. DNA of the CDR3: TGTGCCAGCAGCTTATTTGGTCGGGACACCGGGGAGCTGTTTTTT. Amino acid sequence: CASSLFGRDTGELFF.

The chain uses TRBV13 and TRBJ1-6, with 8 bases lining up with TRBD1. The CDR3 is 14 amino acids. CDR1 and CDR2 from the germline V gene are PRHDT and FYEKMQ (reference sequence). The V gene end was trimmed by 5 bases and the J gene end by 6 bases; junction bases not matched to a gene: 3. Here the CDR3 reads CASSPGQANSPLHF. CDR3 nucleotide sequence: TGTGCCAGCAGCCCGGGACAGGCTAATTCACCCCTCCACTTT.

This sequence joins TRBV5-6 and TRBJ1-2, with D maybe TRBD1 (5 bases). The CDR3 is 14 amino acids. CDR1 SGHDT and CDR2 YYEEEE come from the germline V gene. The V end was cut by 2 bases, the J end by 0 bases, with 8 bases between. CDR3 protein: CASSFFRANYGYTF. CDR3 bases: TGTGCCAGCAGCTTTTTCAGGGCTAACTATGGCTACACCTTC.

V usage is TRBV6-4 and J usage is TRBJ2-7, with a tentative D call TRBD2 (6 bases). The V gene's germline CDR1 is MRHNA and CDR2 SNTAGT. This CDR3 region has 15 residues. V lost 6 bases and J lost 0, with 15 bases in between. The CDR3 reads CASRGGLKGSYEQYV. The DNA for the CDR3 is TGTGCCAGCAGGGGAGGACTGAAAGGCTCCTACGAGCAGTACGTC.

The table lists this clone with a count of one. The chain couples TRBV5-4 to TRBJ2-1; tentative D call: TRBD1 (6 bases). Between the trimmed V and J ends, which lost 1 base and 4 bases, there was a span of 12 bases. The CDR3 runs 15 residues. The V gene's germline CDR1 is SGHNT and CDR2 YYREEE (reference sequence). The DNA for the CDR3 is TGTGCCAGCAGCTTGACTTTGGGGGCATACAATGAGCAGTTCTTC. Protein sequence: CASSLTLGAYNEQFF.

In the case of this clone: At the DNA level, this CDR3 is encoded by other sequences in the same sample as well. CDR3 sequence reads: CASRGQGSGNTIYF. In DNA form, the CDR3 reads TGTGCCAGCAGGGGACAGGGATCTGGAAACACCATATATTTT. This chain links TRBV2 with TRBJ1-3; 9 bases agree with TRBD1. With 6 bases clipped from V and 1 base from J, the junction kept 1 base outside the gene matches. The CDR3 is made up of 14 amino acids. Germline V gene lookup returns CDR1 SNHLY and CDR2 FYNNEI.

The chain links TRBV6-5 to TRBJ1-2; the match to TRBD1 covers 11 bases. Germline-derived CDR1 and CDR2 are MNHEY and SVGAGI. V lost 4 bases, J lost 7 bases, and 11 bases stayed unmatched. This CDR3 is built from 16 residues. CDR3 sequence (DNA): TGTGCCAGCAGTTGGACAGGGGGCGCAGAAGTAGGTGGCTACACCTTC. Translating gives CASSWTGGAEVGGYTF.

The table lists this clone with a few counts. The gene calls are TRBV30 and TRBJ1-1; D call uncertain. Trimming shortened V by 0 bases and J by 3 bases, and 8 bases separated the two germline ends. This CDR3 is built from 13 residues. Germline V gene sequence: CDR1 GTSNPN, CDR2 SVGIG (reference sequence). The CDR3 DNA reads TGTGCCTGGAGTGTGGAGGGTGACACTGAAGCTTTCTTT. It is translated as CAWSVEGDTEAFF. Full variable domain (missing parts from reference TRBV30 and TRBJ1-1): SQTIHQWPATLVQPVGSPLSLECTVEGTSNPNLYWYRQAAGRGLQLLFYSVGIGQISSEVPQNLSASRPQDRQFILSSKKLLLSDSGFYLCAWSVEGDTEAFFGQGTRLTVV.